The 23 T cell receptor beta chains listed next were all sequenced from one sample in a study of T cell responses to AZD1222 COVID-19 vaccine. Assay used: immunoSEQ multiplex PCR; TCRdb lists only in-frame clones, some missing. The sample shows 65,000 to 85,000 clones, under 90% of them seen only once. Material: peripheral blood, obtained 28 days after the second AZD1222 dose. These receptors originate from an adult who received the AZD1222 COVID-19 vaccine.

The chain recombines TRBV5-1 with TRBJ2-7; TRBD1 matches at 7 bases. Germline trimming cut 1 base from V and 4 bases from J; bases unmatched to any gene: 5. Per the germline V gene, CDR1 is SGHRS and CDR2 is YFSETQ. The CDR3 spans 14 residues. CDR3 region: CASSLRDSRYEQYF. The CDR3 DNA follows: TGCGCCAGCAGCTTGAGGGACAGCCGGTACGAGCAGTACTTC. Based on the CDR3 plus reference TRBV5-1 and TRBJ2-7, the full variable domain is KAGVTQTPRYLIKTRGQQVTLSCSPISGHRSVSWYQQTPGQGLQFLFEYFSETQRNKGNFPGRFSGRQFSNSRSEMNVSTLELGDSALYLCASSLRDSRYEQYFGPGTRLTVT.

The rearrangement joins TRBV6-5 to TRBJ1-1; D is perhaps TRBD1 (6 bases). With 5 bases removed from V and 4 bases from J, the gap between germline ends came to 14 bases. Germline V gives CDR1 MNHEY, CDR2 SVGAGI. The CDR3 spans 14 residues. The CDR3 reads CASSNRAGATEAFF. For the CDR3, the DNA is TGTGCCAGCAGTAACAGGGCTGGGGCCACTGAAGCTTTCTTT.

This clone was seen once. The gene calls are TRBV14 and TRBJ1-2; no clear D. Germline-derived CDR1 and CDR2 are SGHDN and FVKESK. The CDR3 consists of 17 residues. V was trimmed by 0 bases and J by 5 bases, leaving 19 bases between them. CDR3 bases: TGTGCCAGCAGCCAAGATAATTGGCATTCCCTTACTTATGGCTACACCTTC. It specifies CASSQDNWHSLTYGYTF.

In this sample, this clone turned up a few times. The genes are TRBV4-1 and TRBJ1-5; D is uncertain. With 0 bases removed from V and 2 bases from J, the gap between germline ends came to 11 bases. The CDR3 covers 16 residues. Germline V gene data show CDR1 as MGHRA and CDR2 as YSYEKL. The CDR3 loop is CASSQDPEAGNQPQHF. In nucleotides, the CDR3 is TGCGCCAGCAGCCAAGATCCAGAGGCAGGCAATCAGCCCCAGCATTTT.

The rearrangement uses TRBV28 and TRBJ1-5; D remains ambiguous. Trimming removed 6 bases at V and 1 base at J, with 7 bases between. This CDR3 region has 13 residues. The germline V gene has CDR1 MDHEN and CDR2 SYDVKM. The CDR3 DNA reads as TGTGCCAGCAGAAGTTTCAGCAATCAGCCCCAGCATTTT. Its protein product is CASRSFSNQPQHF.

The chain combines TRBV14 with TRBJ1-1, with TRBD1 matching 12 bases. With V trimmed by 5 bases and J by 3 bases, 7 bases remained unmatched. Germline V lookup: CDR1 SGHDN, CDR2 FVKESK. This CDR3 spans 16 amino acids. CDR3 coding DNA: TGTGCCAGCAGCACCCGGGACAGGGGGCGAGACACTGAAGCTTTCTTT. Protein product: CASSTRDRGRDTEAFF. The whole variable domain, remainder taken from reference TRBV14 and TRBJ1-1, is EAGVTQFPSHSVIEKGQTVTLRCDPISGHDNLYWYRRVMGKEIKFLLHFVKESKQDESGMPNNRFLAERTGGTYSTLKVQPAELEDSGVYFCASSTRDRGRDTEAFFGQGTRLTVV.

The genes are TRBV2 and TRBJ2-1; D unresolved. Trimming removed 6 bases from V and 2 bases from J, with 11 bases in between. The CDR3 totals 14 residues. Germline CDR1 SNHLY, CDR2 FYNNEI. Written as DNA, the CDR3 is TGTGCCAGCAGCCTTTCCTATGCCTACAATGAGCAGTTCTTC. Amino acid sequence: CASSLSYAYNEQFF.

The chain couples TRBV28 to TRBJ2-1, with a tentative D call TRBD1 (5 bases). Deletions cut 11 bases from V and 7 bases from J, with 15 bases between. Germline assignment: CDR1 MDHEN and CDR2 SYDVKM. The CDR3 length is 12 residues. CDR3 nucleotide sequence: TGTGCCGCCCAGGGTAATTTGAATGAGCAGTTCTTC. It yields the protein CAAQGNLNEQFF.

This clone was picked up one time. The chain carries TRBV5-1 and TRBJ2-7; no clear D. Trimming left V 0 bases short and J 1 base short, with 14 bases between. Germline V gene sequence: CDR1 SGHRS, CDR2 YFSETQ. The CDR3 is 16 amino acids. CDR3 in DNA: TGCGCCAGCAGCTTGGGAGGTTTGGCCAGTTCCTACGAGCAGTACTTC. Translated: CASSLGGLASSYEQYF. The variable domain in full, with the rest retrieved from reference TRBV5-1 and TRBJ2-7, is KAGVTQTPRYLIKTRGQQVTLSCSPISGHRSVSWYQQTPGQGLQFLFEYFSETQRNKGNFPGRFSGRQFSNSRSEMNVSTLELGDSALYLCASSLGGLASSYEQYFGPGTRLTVT.

The gene calls are TRBV27 and TRBJ1-2, with unresolved D. Germline V gene sequence: CDR1 MNHEY, CDR2 SMNVEV (reference sequence). The CDR3 spans 13 residues. Trimming took off 8 bases at V and 3 bases at J, with 13 bases between the two ends. The CDR3 here is CASSLGVDYGYTF. In nucleotides, the CDR3 is TGTGCCAGCTCCCTTGGGGTCGACTATGGCTACACCTTC.

This clone is medium-sized. The chain recombines TRBV6-4 with TRBJ2-6, with unresolved D. Looked up from germline, CDR1 is MRHNA and CDR2 is SNTAGT. V gave up 0 bases and J gave up 0 bases, with 6 bases separating them. There are 16 residues in the CDR3. The CDR3 coding sequence is TGTGCCAGCAGTGACTCATGGGGCTCTGGGGCCAACGTCCTGACTTTC. Translated, it gives CASSDSWGSGANVLTF.

This clone has just one count. The chain carries TRBV27 and TRBJ2-6; D is uncertain. V lost 3 bases and J 3 bases, leaving 18 bases between the germline ends. The CDR3 extends over 18 amino acids. The germline CDR1 and CDR2 sequences are MNHEY and SMNVEV (reference sequence). This CDR3 is CASSLLLGIGRGANVLTF. The CDR3 coding sequence is TGTGCCAGCAGTTTGTTACTGGGAATTGGACGTGGGGCCAACGTCCTGACTTTC.

The chain links TRBV4-1 to TRBJ1-1; no clear D. This CDR3 is 12 amino acids long. Germline V gene sequence: CDR1 MGHRA, CDR2 YSYEKL. The V end lost 2 bases, the J end lost 2 bases, and 3 bases lay between the germline ends. In nucleotides, the CDR3 is TGCGCCAGCAGCCAAACAAACACTGAAGCTTTCTTT. Amino acids: CASSQTNTEAFF.

J is TRBJ1-2 and V is TRBV27, with D perhaps TRBD1 (5 bases). Trimming took off 3 bases at V and 4 bases at J, with 12 bases between the two ends. This CDR3 is built from 14 residues. Germline V gene data show CDR1 as MNHEY and CDR2 as SMNVEV (reference sequence). The CDR3 protein is CASSFSGSLYGYTF. For the CDR3, the DNA is TGTGCCAGCAGTTTTTCAGGGTCTCTCTATGGCTACACCTTC.

The chain has TRBV4-1 and TRBJ1-1, with 7 bases lining up with TRBD1. V shed 1 base and J 0 bases; nucleotides not matched to a gene: 5. The CDR3 has 16 amino acids. The germline V gene has CDR1 MGHRA and CDR2 YSYEKL. CDR3 in DNA: TGCGCCAGCAGCCAAGTCTGGGACAGTTTGAACACTGAAGCTTTCTTT. Translation: CASSQVWDSLNTEAFF.

This clone was picked up one time. The V gene is TRBV5-5, the J gene TRBJ1-2, with D perhaps matching TRBD1 (5 bases). V was trimmed by 4 bases and J by 3 bases, leaving 16 bases between them. Germline V gene sequence: CDR1 SGHKS, CDR2 YYEKEE (reference sequence). The CDR3 spans 15 residues. The CDR3 loop is CASSAQTGAYYGYTF. The CDR3 DNA is TGTGCCAGCAGCGCCCAGACCGGGGCCTACTATGGCTACACCTTC. The full variable domain, in which reference TRBV5-5 and TRBJ1-2 provide the parts outside the CDR3, is DAGVTQSPTHLIKTRGQQVTLRCSPISGHKSVSWYQQVLGQGPQFIFQYYEKEERGRGNFPDRFSARQFPNYSSELNVNALLLGDSALYLCASSAQTGAYYGYTFGSGTRLTVV.

CDR3 residues: CASSPRERDRYGYTF. The CDR3 DNA reads TGTGCCAGCAGCCCCCGGGAGAGGGATAGGTATGGCTACACCTTC. V usage is TRBV14 and J usage is TRBJ1-2; no firm D call. Germline V lookup: CDR1 SGHDN, CDR2 FVKESK. This CDR3 region has 15 residues. Trimming took off 4 bases at V and 5 bases at J, with 17 bases between the two ends.

The CDR3 sequence: CASKEQRLGNTIYF. CDR3 bases: TGTGCCAGCAAGGAACAGAGACTTGGAAACACCATATATTTT. The chain couples TRBV3-1 (or the pseudogene TRBV3-2) to TRBJ1-3, with D uncertain. V was clipped by 7 bases and J by 3 bases, with 13 bases between them. The CDR3 extends over 14 amino acids. Per the germline V gene, CDR1 is LGHDT and CDR2 is YNNKEL (reference sequence).

This sequence joins TRBV18 and TRBJ1-2; D is unresolved. V gave up 2 bases and J gave up 4 bases, with 8 bases separating them. Germline values: CDR1 KGHSH, CDR2 LQKENI. The CDR3 runs 13 residues. This CDR3 is CASSPDVVYGYTF. CDR3 DNA sequence: TGTGCCAGCTCACCAGATGTCGTCTATGGCTACACCTTC.

The chain combines TRBV10-3 with TRBJ1-3; D remains ambiguous. The CDR3 contains 13 residues. Looked up from germline, CDR1 is ENHRY and CDR2 is SYGVKD. V was cut by 4 bases and J by 1 base, with 5 bases left in between. The CDR3 here is CAISGISGNTIYF. CDR3 in DNA: TGTGCCATCAGTGGGATTTCTGGAAACACCATATATTTT.

Regarding this clone: The junction and the germline gene differ at one end; a read error may be behind it. V usage is TRBV7-7 and J usage is TRBJ2-3; TRBD1 aligns across 12 bases. Germline assignment: CDR1 SSHAT and CDR2 FNYEAQ (reference sequence). CDR3 length: 15 residues. CDR3 sequence reads: CASSPGTGGADTQYF. As DNA, the CDR3 is TGTGCTAGCAGCCCCGGGACAGGGGGCGCAGATACGCAGTATTTT.

J is TRBJ1-4 and V is TRBV11-2, with a tentative D call TRBD1 (6 bases). This CDR3 is 15 amino acids long. Germline CDR1 and CDR2: SGHAT and FQNNGV. Trimming took 6 bases from V and 7 from J, leaving 18 bases between them. The CDR3 is CASRLPRGGSEKLFF. The CDR3 nucleotides are TGTGCCAGCAGACTTCCAAGGGGGGGTTCTGAAAAACTGTTTTTT.

This clone came up once. The V and J genes are TRBV6-5 and TRBJ2-5; possible D gene TRBD1, 6 bases. Trimming shortened V by 6 bases and J by 2 bases, and 16 bases separated the two germline ends. Germline loops: CDR1 MNHEY, CDR2 SVGAGI. This CDR3 is 15 amino acids long. CDR3: CASSQQPQGQETQYF. Written as DNA, the CDR3 is TGTGCCAGCAGCCAACAACCACAGGGACAAGAGACCCAGTACTTC.